Listed below are T cell receptor beta chains from one sample, sequenced in a study of cytomegalovirus exposure and HLA in healthy donors. The data were produced by immunoSEQ multiplex PCR, yet TCRdb's version contains in-frame clones alone and is incomplete. The sample contains 160,000 or so clones, approximately 88% of which appear only once. The sequenced material came from PBMCs. Receptors originate from a man younger than 45 in good health and CMV-seropositive. Both conserved end residues are part of each CDR3. The order of the fields is V gene, D gene, J gene, clone size, CDR3 DNA, CDR3 protein. D genes are given only for firm matches. Clone size appears in some rows only: once, few, many, or a class for an expanded clone.

TRBV28	TRBD1	TRBJ1-4	.	TGTGCCAGCAGTTATCACACCACAGGGGCAACTAATGAAAAACTGTTTTTT	CASSYHTTGATNEKLFF
TRBV27	.	TRBJ2-7	.	TGTGCCAGCAGTATCTCGACCCGACTCTACGAGCAGTACTTC	CASSISTRLYEQYF
TRBV29-1	TRBD1	TRBJ2-2	.	TGCAGCGCGGACAGGCGCTACACCGGGGAGCTGTTTTTT	CSADRRYTGELFF
TRBV28	.	TRBJ1-1	.	TGTGCCAGCACCCCATTGGGGGGCACTGAAGCTTTCTTT	CASTPLGGTEAFF
TRBV28	TRBD1	TRBJ2-7	.	TGTGCCAGCAGTCTCGGACAGGGGAGGGGTGGGTCCTACGAGCAGTACTTC	CASSLGQGRGGSYEQYF
TRBV7-9	.	TRBJ2-5	.	TGTGCCAGCAGCTTAGACCGGGGGAAAAACCAAGAGACCCAGTACTTC	CASSLDRGKNQETQYF
TRBV7-7	TRBD2	TRBJ2-1	.	TGTGCTAGCAGCCTGAGACTAGCGGGTGATGGGCATGAGCAGTTCTTC	CASSLRLAGDGHEQFF
TRBV6-1	TRBD1	TRBJ2-1	.	TGTGCCAGCTCGGGACAGGTCAGTTTTTCGGATGAGCAGTTCTTC	CASSGQVSFSDEQFF
TRBV7-2	TRBD1	TRBJ1-1	.	TGTGCCAGCAGATTAGAGAGACAGGGGATGAACACTGAAGCTTTCTTT	CASRLERQGMNTEAFF
TRBV7-9	TRBD1	TRBJ1-2	.	TGTGCCAGCAGCTTAGCGCAGGGGGCTGGTGGCTACACCTTC	CASSLAQGAGGYTF
TRBV11-3	.	TRBJ2-2	.	TGTGCCAGCAGCTTAGTAAGGACTACCCACACCGGGGAGCTGTTTTTT	CASSLVRTTHTGELFF
TRBV5-1	TRBD2	TRBJ2-7	.	TGCGCCAGCAGCCTCACTAGCGGCCCCTACGAGCAGTACTTC	CASSLTSGPYEQYF
TRBV30	TRBD2	TRBJ2-3	.	TGTGCCTGGAGTGGGGCGGGAGTCATAGATACGCAGTATTTT	CAWSGAGVIDTQYF
TRBV7-2	TRBD1	TRBJ1-1	once	TGTGCCAGCACCCCACCGACAGGGCCTGAAGCTTTCTTT	CASTPPTGPEAFF
TRBV7-2	.	TRBJ1-1	.	TGTGCCAGCAGCTTCGGGTCGACGGCGAACACTGAAGCTTTCTTT	CASSFGSTANTEAFF
TRBV28	.	TRBJ1-3	few	TGTGCCAGCAGTTTCCACCCGGACAGTGCTCTGGCCGGAAACACCATATATTTT	CASSFHPDSALAGNTIYF
TRBV29-1	.	TRBJ1-1	.	TGCAGCGTTGAAGGACGGCAGGGGCACACTGAAGCTTTCTTT	CSVEGRQGHTEAFF
TRBV6-5	.	TRBJ1-3	.	TGTGCCAGCAGTCTCCCCTCTGGAAACACCATATATTTT	CASSLPSGNTIYF
TRBV6-6	.	TRBJ1-5	.	TGTGCCAGCAGTTTTCACGAGTCCCAGCATTTT	CASSFHESQHF
TRBV2	.	TRBJ1-5	.	TGTGCCAGCAAGGACAGAGGTACGAGTAGCAATCAGCCCCAGCATTTT	CASKDRGTSSNQPQHF
TRBV7-2	.	TRBJ2-7	.	TGTGCCAGCAGCCTCCTGACACCCCCCTACGAGCAGTACTTC	CASSLLTPPYEQYF
TRBV11-2	.	TRBJ1-1	.	TGTGCCAGCAGCCTTGGACTTTTGAACACTGAAGCTTTCTTT	CASSLGLLNTEAFF
TRBV7-9	TRBD1	TRBJ2-7	once	TGTGCCAGCAGCTTAACGGCAGGGGGCTACGAGCAGTACTTC	CASSLTAGGYEQYF
TRBV27	TRBD1	TRBJ1-2	.	TGTGCCAGCAGTTTAGAAGCCAGGGGGCCCTATGGCTACACCTTC	CASSLEARGPYGYTF
TRBV19	TRBD1	TRBJ1-3	.	TGTGCCAGTACTAATTCCTGGGACAGGGGGAAAGGAAACACCATATATTTT	CASTNSWDRGKGNTIYF
TRBV15	TRBD2	TRBJ2-2	.	TGTGCCACCAGCAGAGAACGTATTTCTAGCGGGATCGCCACGGGGGAGCTGTTTTTT	CATSRERISSGIATGELFF
TRBV6-4	TRBD1	TRBJ2-5	.	TGTGCCAGCAGTGAGGCAGGGGGCATGGAGACCCAGTACTTC	CASSEAGGMETQYF
TRBV20-1	.	TRBJ2-7	.	TGCAGTGCTAGCCCGTATCCGGAGCAGTACTTC	CSASPYPEQYF
TRBV7-6	.	TRBJ2-7	.	TGTGCCAGCAGCTTCCTGTCGGCAGGGGAGGGCTACGAGCAGTACTTC	CASSFLSAGEGYEQYF
TRBV5-8	.	TRBJ1-5	.	TGTGCCAGCAGCACGAGACAGACACTCTATAGCAATCAGCCCCAGCATTTT	CASSTRQTLYSNQPQHF
TRBV7-9	.	TRBJ1-2	.	TGTGCCAGCAGCTCGACGGGTTCCAACTATGGCTACACCTTC	CASSSTGSNYGYTF
TRBV25-1	.	TRBJ2-1	once	TGTGCCAGCAGTGACGGGGACTCTAGGAATGAGCAGTTCTTC	CASSDGDSRNEQFF
TRBV2	.	TRBJ2-3	once	TGTGCCAGCAGGGATCTAGCGGATACGCAGTATTTT	CASRDLADTQYF
TRBV7-2	TRBD2	TRBJ2-1	.	TGTGCCAGCAGCGGGGGGGGCTACAATGAGCAGTTCTTC	CASSGGGYNEQFF
TRBV29-1	.	TRBJ2-7	.	TGCAGCGTTGAAGGGGGGGACGTCTCCTACGAGCAGTACTTC	CSVEGGDVSYEQYF
TRBV5-5	.	TRBJ2-3	.	TGTGCCAGCAGCCCCCCGCGGGCTAATCCAGGCACAGATACGCAGTATTTT	CASSPPRANPGTDTQYF
TRBV10-2	TRBD2	TRBJ2-1	.	TGCGCCAGCGGGGATATTTCCGGGACTAGCGTTTTCAATGAGCAGTTCTTC	CASGDISGTSVFNEQFF
TRBV29-1	.	TRBJ2-3	.	TGCAGCGTTGGGGAGGCCCGGTCTGGTAGCACAGATACGCAGTATTTT	CSVGEARSGSTDTQYF
TRBV27	TRBD2	TRBJ2-2	.	TGTGCCAGCAGTATGACTAGCGGTGCGAACACCGGGGAGCTGTTTTTT	CASSMTSGANTGELFF
TRBV6-6	TRBD2	TRBJ2-7	.	TGTGCCAGCAAGAAGCGGGAGGGAATATACGAGCAGTACTTC	CASKKREGIYEQYF
TRBV6-5	.	TRBJ2-7	.	TGTGCCAGCAAGGACATTTTCTCCTACGAGCAGTACTTC	CASKDIFSYEQYF
TRBV7-2	TRBD2	TRBJ2-1	.	TGTGCCAGCAGCAGAAATTCTCGGGACTACCAGTTCTTC	CASSRNSRDYQFF
TRBV5-1	.	TRBJ1-2	.	TGCGCCAGCAGCTTGGGTCAGGCCGCTATGAACTATGGCTACACCTTC	CASSLGQAAMNYGYTF
TRBV20-1	.	TRBJ2-5	once	TGCAGTGCACGGGTGCAAGAGACCCAGTACTTC	CSARVQETQYF
TRBV18	TRBD1	TRBJ1-5	.	TGTGCCAGCTCACCCCCGGACAGGGACCAGCCCCAGCATTTT	CASSPPDRDQPQHF
TRBV6-5	.	TRBJ1-5	.	TGTGCCAGCAGTTCAGGGGTTAGGCAGCCCCAGCATTTT	CASSSGVRQPQHF
TRBV6-6	TRBD1	TRBJ1-5	.	TGTGCCAGCAGCCGGGACAGGAGCAATCAGCCCCAGCATTTT	CASSRDRSNQPQHF
TRBV11-2	TRBD1	TRBJ2-5	.	TGTGCCAGCAGCCCCCGTTTGAGGACAGGGGTGCTCCAAGAGACCCAGTACTTC	CASSPRLRTGVLQETQYF
TRBV7-2	TRBD1	TRBJ1-4	.	TGTGCCAGCAGCTTAGGGGACAGTCCTGAAAAACTGTTTTTT	CASSLGDSPEKLFF
TRBV5-1	TRBD1	TRBJ1-2	.	TGCGCCAGCAGCTTGGGGGGACAGATAACGGCGGGCTACACCTTC	CASSLGGQITAGYTF
TRBV4-3	.	TRBJ1-5	few	TGCGCCAGCAGCCTCAGCGGGGGGAATCAGCCCCAGCATTTT	CASSLSGGNQPQHF
TRBV29-1	.	TRBJ2-5	.	TGCAGCGTTGGATACAGGGGGGGGCAAGAGACCCAGTACTTC	CSVGYRGGQETQYF
TRBV15	TRBD2	TRBJ2-5	.	TGTGCCACCAGCAGAGCTATTCGGACTAGCGGAGAGACCCAGTACTTC	CATSRAIRTSGETQYF
TRBV28	.	TRBJ1-4	.	TGTGCCAGCACCAGGGGTCATGCAACTAATGAAAAACTGTTTTTT	CASTRGHATNEKLFF
TRBV6-4	TRBD2	TRBJ2-3	.	TGTGCCAGCAGTGTCTTAGCGGGGGCGAGCACAGATACGCAGTATTTT	CASSVLAGASTDTQYF
TRBV11-2	TRBD1	TRBJ1-3	.	TGTGCCAGCAGCTCCATAAAGGGACAGGCGGTTGGAAACACCATATATTTT	CASSSIKGQAVGNTIYF